This TCR beta chain was retrieved from a study of beta chain features in type 1 diabetes. Study observations and caveats: Shorter TCRB CDR3s, moderately but significantly so, were found in Type 1 diabetes patients in all four CD4+ subsets. A pattern of fewer insertions and more deletions at VDJ junctions was seen in type 1 diabetes patients.

The CDR3 consists of 15 residues. The ends were cut back, 4 bases at V and 5 bases at J, with 17 bases in the middle. The V gene's germline CDR1 is LNHDA and CDR2 SQIVND (reference sequence). This clone was seen many times. The antigen remains undetermined. Reverse transcription of all isolated RNA meant that expressed TCRB transcripts were sequenced. Profiled with immunoSEQ multiplex PCR; TCRdb holds only in-frame clones, not every one. The table has about 190,000 clones, 7.8% seen once. This chain uses TRBV19 with TRBJ1-1; possibly TRBD1 for D (6 bases). The sequence was obtained from a woman in her 40s with type 1 diabetes. The sample consisted of central memory CD4+ T cells from blood. CDR3 in amino acids: CASSTQGGGVTEAFF. The CDR3 coding sequence is TGTGCCAGTAGTACCCAGGGAGGGGGAGTGACTGAAGCTTTCTTT.